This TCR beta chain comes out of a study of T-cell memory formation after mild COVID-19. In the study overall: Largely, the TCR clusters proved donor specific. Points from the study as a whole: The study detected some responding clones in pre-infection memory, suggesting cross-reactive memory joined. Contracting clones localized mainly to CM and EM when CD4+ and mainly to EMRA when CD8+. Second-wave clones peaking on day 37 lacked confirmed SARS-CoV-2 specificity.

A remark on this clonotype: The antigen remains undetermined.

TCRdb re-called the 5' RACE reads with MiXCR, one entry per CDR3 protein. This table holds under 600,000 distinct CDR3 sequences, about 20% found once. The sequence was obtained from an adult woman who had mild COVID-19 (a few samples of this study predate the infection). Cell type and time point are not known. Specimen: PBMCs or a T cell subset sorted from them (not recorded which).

The CDR3 nucleotides are TGCAGCTCAACTGACGGACCTGCCTACAATGAGCAGTTCTTC. Protein: CSSTDGPAYNEQFF. The chain couples TRBV29-1 to TRBJ2-1; D gene ambiguous. There are 14 residues in the CDR3. V dropped 8 bases and J dropped 2 bases, with 16 bases sitting between them. From germline, CDR1 is SQVTM and CDR2 ANQGSEA.